What follows are 9 T cell receptor beta chains derived from one specimen sequenced in a study of blood T cell repertoires in COVID-19. The repertoire was sequenced with immunoSEQ multiplex PCR; TCRdb's copy has only in-frame clones and lacks some. The repertoire holds about 250,000 clones, with roughly four fifths as singletons. The specimen was peripheral blood. Source of these receptors: a woman aged 70-85 years with acute or convalescent COVID-19.

V gene TRBV27 combines with J gene TRBJ1-1; D remains ambiguous. The ends were cut back, 6 bases at V and 3 bases at J, with 14 bases in the middle. The CDR3 is 14 residues long. Looked up from germline, CDR1 is MNHEY and CDR2 is SMNVEV (reference sequence). CDR3 sequence reads: CASSPTGRYTEAFF. CDR3 nucleotides: TGTGCCAGCAGCCCTACGGGGAGGTACACTGAAGCTTTCTTT.

This chain connects TRBV10-3 to TRBJ2-5, with D perhaps matching TRBD1 (6 bases). V lost 4 bases, J lost 5 bases, and 14 bases lay in between. Germline CDR1 reads ENHRY; CDR2 reads SYGVKD. CDR3 size: 14 residues. DNA of the CDR3: TGTGCCATCAGTGGTCAGGGGCGCAGGGAGACCCAGTACTTC. It codes for CAISGQGRRETQYF.

The chain carries TRBV10-2 and TRBJ1-4, with D tentatively TRBD1 (5 bases). CDR1 is WSHSY, CDR2 SAAADI, per germline. The CDR3 contains 20 residues. V was shortened by 3 bases and J by 2 bases, with 25 bases between the two germline ends. The CDR3 loop is CASSDGSGRNQGGTNEKLFF. In DNA, the CDR3 is TGCGCCAGCAGTGATGGATCAGGGAGGAATCAGGGAGGCACTAATGAAAAACTGTTTTTT.

A few counts support this clone. This chain connects TRBV5-6 to TRBJ1-1; D gene ambiguous. V was trimmed by 0 bases and J by 6 bases, leaving 12 bases between them. Per the germline V gene, CDR1 is SGHDT and CDR2 is YYEEEE. The CDR3 length is 14 residues. CDR3 amino acids: CASSLALSGSEAFF. The DNA of the CDR3 is TGTGCCAGCAGCTTGGCCTTGAGCGGGTCTGAAGCTTTCTTT. The full variable domain, rest sourced from reference TRBV5-6 and TRBJ1-1, is DAGVTQSPTHLIKTRGQQVTLRCSPKSGHDTVSWYQQALGQGPQFIFQYYEEEERQRGNFPDRFSGHQFPNYSSELNVNALLLGDSALYLCASSLALSGSEAFFGQGTRLTVV.

This chain uses TRBV28 with TRBJ1-2, with D unresolved. Per the germline V gene, CDR1 is MDHEN and CDR2 is SYDVKM. The CDR3 has 13 amino acids. V dropped 10 bases and J dropped 8 bases, with 20 bases sitting between them. CDR3 in amino acids: CATTGGRSGGYTF. The DNA for the CDR3 is TGTGCCACCACGGGAGGGCGATCGGGGGGCTACACCTTC.

The chain uses TRBV18 and TRBJ1-3, with a tentative D call TRBD1 (5 bases). Germline V gives CDR1 KGHSH, CDR2 LQKENI. The CDR3 consists of 14 residues. Trimming stripped 6 bases from V and 4 bases from J, with 13 bases between. CDR3 amino acids: CASSYDRAGNTIYF. The CDR3 nucleotides are TGTGCCAGCTCTTACGACAGAGCAGGAAACACCATATATTTT.

This clone has just a few counts. V is TRBV28 and J is TRBJ1-1; D uncertain. The CDR3 covers 13 residues. Germline V gene lookup returns CDR1 MDHEN and CDR2 SYDVKM. V lost 6 bases, J lost 0 bases, and 8 bases lay in between. The CDR3 loop is CASREYMNTEAFF. CDR3 nucleotide sequence: TGTGCCAGCAGGGAGTACATGAACACTGAAGCTTTCTTT. Using reference TRBV28 and TRBJ1-1 for the parts outside the CDR3, the full variable domain is DVKVTQSSRYLVKRTGEKVFLECVQDMDHENMFWYRQDPGLGLRLIYFSYDVKMKEKGDIPEGYSVSREKKERFSLILESASTNQTSMYLCASREYMNTEAFFGQGTRLTVV.

The chain carries TRBV7-2 and TRBJ2-7; 12 nucleotides agree with TRBD1. This CDR3 has 16 amino acids. Germline V gene sequence: CDR1 SGHTA, CDR2 FQGNSA. The trim removed 6 bases at V and 2 bases at J, leaving 8 bases unmatched. The CDR3 DNA reads as TGTGCCAGCAGTCCCGGGGACAGGGGGCCGCCCTACGAGCAGTACTTC. Translating gives CASSPGDRGPPYEQYF. Filled out from reference TRBV7-2 and TRBJ2-7, the complete variable domain reads GAGVSQSPSNKVTEKGKDVELRCDPISGHTALYWYRQSLGQGLEFLIYFQGNSAPDKSGLPSDRFSAERTGGSVSTLTIQRTQQEDSAVYLCASSPGDRGPPYEQYFGPGTRLTVT.

The J gene is TRBJ2-2, the V gene TRBV5-1, with a tentative D call TRBD1 (7 bases). The V gene's germline CDR1 is SGHRS and CDR2 YFSETQ. Between the trimmed V and J ends, which lost 2 bases and 2 bases, there was a span of 13 bases. This CDR3 comprises 16 residues. The DNA of the CDR3 is TGCGCCAGCAGCTTCAAGGGGGCGGGAAACACCGGGGAGCTGTTTTTT. It specifies CASSFKGAGNTGELFF. Full variable domain (rest looked up from reference TRBV5-1 and TRBJ2-2): KAGVTQTPRYLIKTRGQQVTLSCSPISGHRSVSWYQQTPGQGLQFLFEYFSETQRNKGNFPGRFSGRQFSNSRSEMNVSTLELGDSALYLCASSFKGAGNTGELFFGEGSRLTVL.